Listed below are T cell receptor beta chains from one sample, sequenced in a study of Ad26.COV2.S vaccination and SARS-CoV-2 variants. The data were produced by immunoSEQ multiplex PCR, yet TCRdb's version contains in-frame clones alone and is incomplete. This repertoire shows 380,000 or so clones, approximately 86% found once; its top ten account for about 11%. The material was peripheral blood, obtained in a trial of Ad26.COV2.S vaccine versus placebo. The receptors derive from a person aged 18 to 59 who received the Ad26.COV2.S COVID-19 vaccine or a placebo. Both conserved end residues are part of each CDR3. Each record gives: J gene, clone size, V gene, D gene, CDR3 DNA, CDR3 protein. A D gene is named only where the DNA matches it firmly. Clone size appears in some rows only: once, few, many, or a class for an expanded clone.

j_call: TRBJ1-5; clone_size: -; v_call: TRBV28; d_call: -; cdr3_nt: TGTGCCAGCAGTTTCAGCGGGACCCTTAGCAATCAGCCCCAGCATTTT; cdr3_aa: CASSFSGTLSNQPQHF
j_call: TRBJ1-5; clone_size: once; v_call: TRBV6-5; d_call: -; cdr3_nt: TGTGCCAGTCAGGGTTATAGCAATCAGCCCCAGCATTTT; cdr3_aa: CASQGYSNQPQHF
j_call: TRBJ1-5; clone_size: -; v_call: TRBV29-1; d_call: -; cdr3_nt: TGCAGCGTTGGCGGGACATCAAATCAGCCCCAGCATTTT; cdr3_aa: CSVGGTSNQPQHF
j_call: TRBJ2-7; clone_size: -; v_call: TRBV6-5; d_call: -; cdr3_nt: TGTGCCAGCGGCCAGGACAATAGTTACGAGCAGTACTTC; cdr3_aa: CASGQDNSYEQYF
j_call: TRBJ2-7; clone_size: -; v_call: TRBV3-1/TRBV3-2; d_call: TRBD2; cdr3_nt: TGTGCCAGCAGCCAAGCTAGCGGGTTCCACGAGCAGTACTTC; cdr3_aa: CASSQASGFHEQYF
j_call: TRBJ2-3; clone_size: -; v_call: TRBV2; d_call: -; cdr3_nt: TGTGCCAGCAGTCTCGGGGGGCCTACCGCAGATACGCAGTATTTT; cdr3_aa: CASSLGGPTADTQYF
j_call: TRBJ2-6; clone_size: -; v_call: TRBV27; d_call: -; cdr3_nt: TGTGCCAGCGCATCGGGGCAGGGGCCTCAATCTGGGGCCAACGTCCTGACTTTC; cdr3_aa: CASASGQGPQSGANVLTF
j_call: TRBJ2-7; clone_size: -; v_call: TRBV7-2; d_call: TRBD1; cdr3_nt: TGTGCCAGCAGCTTATGGGCAGGGGGCTCCGGAGAGCAGTACTTC; cdr3_aa: CASSLWAGGSGEQYF
j_call: TRBJ2-3; clone_size: -; v_call: TRBV2; d_call: -; cdr3_nt: TGTGCCAGCAGTGAAGGGTATTTTACGCAGTATTTT; cdr3_aa: CASSEGYFTQYF
j_call: TRBJ1-2; clone_size: once; v_call: TRBV3-1/TRBV3-2; d_call: TRBD1; cdr3_nt: TGTGCCAGCAGCACTCGAGGGGGCAGGGGAGGCTCGAGGGGTTTTCATGGCTACACCTTC; cdr3_aa: CASSTRGGRGGSRGFHGYTF
j_call: TRBJ1-3; clone_size: -; v_call: TRBV28; d_call: TRBD1; cdr3_nt: TGTGCCAGCAGTTTTGACAGGGAATCTGGAAACACCATATATTTT; cdr3_aa: CASSFDRESGNTIYF
j_call: TRBJ1-2; clone_size: once; v_call: TRBV19; d_call: TRBD1; cdr3_nt: TGTGCCACCGCGGACAGGGGGCTTGGCTACACCTTC; cdr3_aa: CATADRGLGYTF
j_call: TRBJ2-3; clone_size: -; v_call: TRBV7-9; d_call: TRBD2; cdr3_nt: TGTGCCAGCAGCTTAGAGGCTAGCGGGGGAACGCAGTATTTT; cdr3_aa: CASSLEASGGTQYF
j_call: TRBJ2-1; clone_size: -; v_call: TRBV7-9; d_call: TRBD1; cdr3_nt: TGTGCCAGCAGCCCCGACAGGGGTCTGCAGTTCTTC; cdr3_aa: CASSPDRGLQFF
j_call: TRBJ1-6; clone_size: -; v_call: TRBV6-2/TRBV6-3; d_call: -; cdr3_nt: TGTGCCAGCAGCCAACAGGGAAATTCACCCCTCCACTTT; cdr3_aa: CASSQQGNSPLHF
j_call: TRBJ2-7; clone_size: -; v_call: TRBV6-5; d_call: -; cdr3_nt: TGTGCCAGCAACCCGACGACAGGCTACGAGCAGTACTTC; cdr3_aa: CASNPTTGYEQYF
j_call: TRBJ1-1; clone_size: -; v_call: TRBV4-2; d_call: -; cdr3_nt: TGTGCCAGCAGCCAGTCTGTTTCTGGGAACACTGAAGCTTTCTTT; cdr3_aa: CASSQSVSGNTEAFF
j_call: TRBJ2-7; clone_size: -; v_call: TRBV29-1; d_call: -; cdr3_nt: TGCAGCGTTGCAGGGGCGTCGTACGAGCAGTACTTC; cdr3_aa: CSVAGASYEQYF
j_call: TRBJ2-7; clone_size: -; v_call: TRBV28; d_call: -; cdr3_nt: TGTGCCAGCACCCGATGGAGTTACGAGCAGTACTTC; cdr3_aa: CASTRWSYEQYF
j_call: TRBJ2-3; clone_size: -; v_call: TRBV2; d_call: -; cdr3_nt: TGTGCCAGCAGCATCGGCGGATGGATCACAGATACGCAGTATTTT; cdr3_aa: CASSIGGWITDTQYF
j_call: TRBJ1-1; clone_size: -; v_call: TRBV4-3; d_call: -; cdr3_nt: TGCGCCAGCAGCCACCCCAATCACGACTGGGGCCCGAGAATAGGCACTGAAGCTTTCTTT; cdr3_aa: CASSHPNHDWGPRIGTEAFF
j_call: TRBJ1-2; clone_size: -; v_call: TRBV28; d_call: -; cdr3_nt: TGTGCCAGCAGTTTTGGAGGGCCCAACTATGGCTACACCTTC; cdr3_aa: CASSFGGPNYGYTF
j_call: TRBJ1-1; clone_size: -; v_call: TRBV19; d_call: -; cdr3_nt: TGTGCCAGTAGAGGAGGAGGAGACACTGAAGCTTTCTTT; cdr3_aa: CASRGGGDTEAFF
j_call: TRBJ2-1; clone_size: once; v_call: TRBV5-1; d_call: TRBD2; cdr3_nt: TGCGCCAGCAGCGCCTATAGCGGGGGGCCCCCTCACAACAATGAGCAGTTCTTC; cdr3_aa: CASSAYSGGPPHNNEQFF
j_call: TRBJ2-7; clone_size: -; v_call: TRBV19; d_call: TRBD2; cdr3_nt: TGTGCCAGTAGTTTCGCGGGAGGTTCCTCCTACGAGCAGTACTTC; cdr3_aa: CASSFAGGSSYEQYF
j_call: TRBJ2-7; clone_size: few; v_call: TRBV28; d_call: TRBD1; cdr3_nt: TGTGCCAGCAGTTCCGCCGGGACAGGATTATACGAGCAGTACTTC; cdr3_aa: CASSSAGTGLYEQYF
j_call: TRBJ1-5; clone_size: -; v_call: TRBV4-1; d_call: -; cdr3_nt: TGCGCCAGCAGCCCTGAGCAGTACAATCAGCCCCAGCATTTT; cdr3_aa: CASSPEQYNQPQHF
j_call: TRBJ2-7; clone_size: -; v_call: TRBV10-2; d_call: TRBD1; cdr3_nt: TGCGCCAGCAGTGAGTCTAAAGACAGGGGATACGAGCAGTACTTC; cdr3_aa: CASSESKDRGYEQYF
j_call: TRBJ2-7; clone_size: -; v_call: TRBV4-3; d_call: TRBD2; cdr3_nt: TGCGCCAGCAGCCAAGATAAACTAGCGGGAGAGTACGAGCAGTACTTC; cdr3_aa: CASSQDKLAGEYEQYF
j_call: TRBJ2-5; clone_size: once; v_call: TRBV6-2/TRBV6-3; d_call: -; cdr3_nt: TGTGCCAGCAGCTTCGGGGGGCCCCAAGAGACCCAGTACTTC; cdr3_aa: CASSFGGPQETQYF
j_call: TRBJ2-7; clone_size: -; v_call: TRBV4-2; d_call: -; cdr3_nt: TGTGCCAGCAGCCCTTCACGAGGAGGAATTTCCTACGAGCAGTACTTC; cdr3_aa: CASSPSRGGISYEQYF
j_call: TRBJ2-5; clone_size: -; v_call: TRBV28; d_call: -; cdr3_nt: TGTGCCAGCATCGCTGGCTCCGGGGAGACCCAGTACTTC; cdr3_aa: CASIAGSGETQYF
j_call: TRBJ2-7; clone_size: -; v_call: TRBV27; d_call: TRBD1; cdr3_nt: TGTGCCAGCGGGTTAGTACCAGGGACAGGGGGACAGGAGTACTTC; cdr3_aa: CASGLVPGTGGQEYF